The rows below give T cell receptor beta chains drawn from one sample of a study of cytomegalovirus exposure and HLA in healthy donors. Clones were sequenced by immunoSEQ multiplex PCR, and TCRdb holds only the in-frame ones, with some missing. This sample has about 200,000 clones, with approximately 78% found just once. Sample: PBMCs. The origin of the receptors is a woman between 45 and 65 years old in good health and CMV-seropositive. CDR3s include the opening cysteine and the closing phenylalanine or tryptophan. The D gene is left open where the match is weak. Clone size is given for some rows only: seen once, a few or many times, or a class if the clone is expanded.

TRBV7-2	TRBD1	TRBJ2-7	15	-	TGTGCCAGCAGCCCCCGGGACAGGGGGCGTTGGGAGCAGTACTTC	CASSPRDRGRWEQYF
TRBV2	TRBD2	TRBJ2-3	17	-	TGTGCCAGCAGTGAAGTCAAGGCGGGGAGGGTACAGAATACGCAGTATTTT	CASSEVKAGRVQNTQYF
TRBV6-5	TRBD1	TRBJ2-2	15	-	TGTGCCAGCACCCACAGGGGGCGTAACACCGGGGAGCTGTTTTTT	CASTHRGRNTGELFF
TRBV6-5	-	TRBJ1-1	16	-	TGTGCCAGCAGTTACAATCCAGGGAACTTAAACACTGAAGCTTTCTTT	CASSYNPGNLNTEAFF
TRBV2	TRBD1	TRBJ1-5	15	few	TGTGCCAGCAGTCGGGACAGGGGGGGCAATCAGCCCCAGCATTTT	CASSRDRGGNQPQHF
TRBV7-9	-	TRBJ2-7	14	-	TGTGCCAGCAGCGCATTTGGAGTAACCTACGAGCAGTACTTC	CASSAFGVTYEQYF
TRBV7-9	TRBD2	TRBJ2-3	17	-	TGTGCCAGCAGCTTAATGGGGCTAGCGGGGGGCGTGGATACGCAGTATTTT	CASSLMGLAGGVDTQYF
TRBV6-5	-	TRBJ2-5	13	-	TGTGCCAGCAGAACAGGGAGCCAAGAGACCCAGTACTTC	CASRTGSQETQYF
TRBV28	-	TRBJ1-1	12	-	TGTGTATCGCGGAGGGTAAGGACTGAAGCTTTCTTT	CVSRRVRTEAFF
TRBV27	-	TRBJ1-1	15	-	TGTGCCAGCAGTACAAAACGGGGAAGGGACACTGAAGCTTTCTTT	CASSTKRGRDTEAFF
TRBV9	TRBD1	TRBJ2-3	15	-	TGTGCCAGCAGCGGTGACAGGGTTAGTACAGATACGCAGTATTTT	CASSGDRVSTDTQYF
TRBV18	TRBD1	TRBJ2-2	15	-	TGTGCCAGCTCACCACCCGACAGGGGGTCCGGGGAGCTGTTTTTT	CASSPPDRGSGELFF
TRBV28	TRBD1	TRBJ1-2	16	once	TGTGCCAGCAGTTTACCCCCCGGGACAGGGTACTATGGCTACACCTTC	CASSLPPGTGYYGYTF
TRBV4-1	TRBD1	TRBJ2-7	16	few	TGCGCCAGCAGCCAAGATCGGAGCAGGGGGCTCTACGAGCAGTACTTC	CASSQDRSRGLYEQYF
TRBV10-2	-	TRBJ2-6	15	-	TGCGCCAGCAGTGAGTCCGGGGTTGGGGCCAACGTCCTGACTTTC	CASSESGVGANVLTF
TRBV28	-	TRBJ1-1	14	-	TGTGCCAGCAGTCCAGACGGACATTACACTGAAGCTTTCTTT	CASSPDGHYTEAFF
TRBV13	-	TRBJ2-1	17	few	TGTGCCAGCAGTCTAACTGTTGACAGAGCAGCCTACAATGAGCAGTTCTTC	CASSLTVDRAAYNEQFF
TRBV6-1	TRBD1	TRBJ2-1	15	-	TGTGCCAGCAGTGGGGGGGACAGGGGGCGCGTAGGGCAGTTCTTC	CASSGGDRGRVGQFF
TRBV27	-	TRBJ1-6	17	-	TGTGCCAGCGGTATAGGAGTGGGGGCAACTTATAATTCACCCCTCCACTTT	CASGIGVGATYNSPLHF
TRBV13	TRBD2	TRBJ2-4	14	-	TGTGCCAGCAGCCGCCTAGCGGGCGGCAACATTCAGTACTTC	CASSRLAGGNIQYF
TRBV7-2	-	TRBJ2-3	15	-	TGTGCCACTAATTCCGGCGGGGACAGCACAGATACGCAGTATTTT	CATNSGGDSTDTQYF
TRBV30	-	TRBJ2-4	11	once	TGTGCCTGGGGTGGGAACAGAATTCAGTACTTC	CAWGGNRIQYF
TRBV5-4	TRBD1	TRBJ2-3	16	-	TGTGCCAGCAGCACACAACAGGGGTCGGTCACAGATACGCAGTATTTT	CASSTQQGSVTDTQYF
TRBV5-6	TRBD1	TRBJ2-5	15	-	TGTGCCAGCAGCTCCGGGACAGGGTCCTCCTGGACCCAGTACTTC	CASSSGTGSSWTQYF
TRBV6-5	-	TRBJ2-2	14	once	TGTGCCAGCAGTTACGGCCGAGGGAGCGGGGAGCTGTTTTTT	CASSYGRGSGELFF
TRBV19	-	TRBJ1-2	13	-	TGTGCCAGTATGGAACCTCAGGGAAGCGGCTACACCTTC	CASMEPQGSGYTF
TRBV5-4	-	TRBJ1-6	14	-	TGTGCCAGCAGCTTTTTAGGGGAGGGATCACCCCTCCACTTT	CASSFLGEGSPLHF
TRBV6-5	-	TRBJ2-2	14	-	TGTGCCAGCACCCACTCAGGAAACACCGGGGAGCTGTTTTTT	CASTHSGNTGELFF
TRBV7-8	-	TRBJ1-6	15	-	TGTGCCAGCAGCTTAGGGCGCCAGGAATCCTCACCCCTCCACTTT	CASSLGRQESSPLHF
TRBV5-6	-	TRBJ2-7	15	few	TGTGCCAGCAGCCTGGGCGGGGCCGTCTGGGACGAGCAGTACTTC	CASSLGGAVWDEQYF
TRBV7-8	TRBD1	TRBJ2-3	18	-	TGTGCCAGCAGCTTAGACGGAGGGGACAGGAGCTTCACAGATACGCAGTATTTT	CASSLDGGDRSFTDTQYF
TRBV28	TRBD1	TRBJ1-1	16	-	TGTGCCAGCAGTTTCCGGGACAGGAGGGGAAACACTGAAGCTTTCTTT	CASSFRDRRGNTEAFF
TRBV2	-	TRBJ1-5	14	-	TGTGCCAGTTCCCGACAGCCTAGCAATCAGCCCCAGCATTTT	CASSRQPSNQPQHF
TRBV1	-	TRBJ2-7	17	-	TGCACCAGCAGTGGGACTAGCGGGAGGAGAAGCTCCTACGAGCAGTACTTC	CTSSGTSGRRSSYEQYF
TRBV11-2	TRBD1	TRBJ1-3	13	-	TGTGCCAGCAGCCAGGGGGCTGGAAACACCATATATTTT	CASSQGAGNTIYF
TRBV18	TRBD1	TRBJ2-6	17	-	TGTGCCAGCTCACTCCGGACAGGGGGTACTGGGGCCAACGTCCTGACTTTC	CASSLRTGGTGANVLTF
TRBV2	TRBD1	TRBJ1-2	14	-	TGTGCCAGCAGCGGACAGGTCCCTAACTATGGCTACACCTTC	CASSGQVPNYGYTF
TRBV6-6	-	TRBJ2-7	15	few	TGTGCCAGCAGTTACTCGACGCCCGGCGGGTCCGAGCAGTACTTC	CASSYSTPGGSEQYF
TRBV19	TRBD1	TRBJ1-1	12	-	TGTGCCAGTGGAACGACAGGGACTGAAGCTTTCTTT	CASGTTGTEAFF
TRBV18	TRBD2	TRBJ2-7	14	-	TGTGCCAGCTCACCAGGCGGGAGCAGCTACGAGCAGTACTTC	CASSPGGSSYEQYF
TRBV6-5	-	TRBJ1-2	13	-	TGTGCCAGCAGGGTACGGGGTAACTATGGCTACACCTTC	CASRVRGNYGYTF
TRBV27	TRBD1	TRBJ2-1	14	-	TGTGCCAGCGAACGGGACAGTCCCTACAATGAGCAGTTCTTC	CASERDSPYNEQFF
TRBV14	TRBD1	TRBJ2-7	14	-	TGTGCCAGCAGCCGGCGATGGACAGGGGACGAGCAGTACTTC	CASSRRWTGDEQYF
TRBV5-1	TRBD2	TRBJ2-5	16	-	TGCGCCAGCAGCTTAAAGCGGGGGGCCGGGGGAGAGACCCAGTACTTC	CASSLKRGAGGETQYF
TRBV11-2	TRBD1	TRBJ1-1	15	-	TGTGCCAGCAGCTTCCCGACAGGGCGGAACACTGAAGCTTTCTTT	CASSFPTGRNTEAFF
TRBV30	TRBD2	TRBJ2-6	19	-	TGTGCCTGGAGTGTGTTCCAGGGAGGGCGTCTCTCTGGGGCCAACGTCCTGACTTTC	CAWSVFQGGRLSGANVLTF
TRBV10-3	-	TRBJ2-5	14	-	TGTGCCATATCCGGTGGCAGGGGAGGGGAGACCCAGTACTTC	CAISGGRGGETQYF
TRBV28	-	TRBJ1-6	13	-	TGTGCCAGCAGGGTCTCCGGGGGATCACCCCTCCACTTT	CASRVSGGSPLHF
TRBV5-1	TRBD2	TRBJ2-4	15	-	TGCGCCAGCAGCACAACTAGCGGGAAGGGGAACAGTCAGTACTTC	CASSTTSGKGNSQYF
TRBV6-5	-	TRBJ2-7	12	-	TGTGCCACCACAGGGAAAAGCCACGAGCAGTACTTC	CATTGKSHEQYF
TRBV19	-	TRBJ2-1	14	-	TGTGCCAGTAGTTTGGACAGACCCTACAATGAGCAGTTCTTC	CASSLDRPYNEQFF
TRBV7-9	-	TRBJ2-7	12	-	TGTGCCAGCAGCTTACAGGACTACGAGCAGTACTTC	CASSLQDYEQYF
TRBV7-3	TRBD1	TRBJ2-2	16	-	TGTGCCAGCAGCTTAACCGGACAGGGGGACACCGGGGAGCTGTTTTTT	CASSLTGQGDTGELFF
TRBV27	-	TRBJ2-5	14	-	TGTGCCAGCAGTTTTGACCACAGTGGGGAGACCCAGTACTTC	CASSFDHSGETQYF
TRBV7-9	TRBD1	TRBJ1-4	18	-	TGTTCCAGCAGCTCGGCGGGGGACAGGGGATCAACTAATGAAAAACTGTTTTTT	CSSSSAGDRGSTNEKLFF
TRBV4-3	TRBD2	TRBJ2-2	18	once	TGCGCCAGCAGCCAAGGGATTAGCGGGGGCCTTAACACCGGGGAGCTGTTTTTT	CASSQGISGGLNTGELFF
TRBV4-3	-	TRBJ1-4	16	-	TGCGCCAGCAGCCAAGATATGAACAGGTGGAATGAAAAACTGTTTTTT	CASSQDMNRWNEKLFF
TRBV5-6	TRBD1	TRBJ2-1	18	-	TGTGCCAGCAGCTTCAACCCCGTTGACAGGGCATACTACAATGAGCAGTTCTTC	CASSFNPVDRAYYNEQFF